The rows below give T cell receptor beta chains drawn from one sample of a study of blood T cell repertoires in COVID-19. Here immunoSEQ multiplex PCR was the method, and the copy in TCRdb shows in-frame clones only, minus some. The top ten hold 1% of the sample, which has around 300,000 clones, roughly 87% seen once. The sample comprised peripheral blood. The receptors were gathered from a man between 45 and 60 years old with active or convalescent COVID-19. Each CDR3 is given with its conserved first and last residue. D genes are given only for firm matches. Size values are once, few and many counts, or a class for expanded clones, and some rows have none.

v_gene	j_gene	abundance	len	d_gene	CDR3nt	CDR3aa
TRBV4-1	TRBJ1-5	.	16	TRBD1	TGCGCCAGCAGCCGCAGACAGGGGGCAAGCAATCAGCCCCAGCATTTT	CASSRRQGASNQPQHF
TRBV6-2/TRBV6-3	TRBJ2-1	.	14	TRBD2	TGTGCCAGCAGTTCCCTAGCGGGAGGCAATGAGCAGTTCTTC	CASSSLAGGNEQFF
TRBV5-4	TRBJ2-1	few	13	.	TGTGCCAGCAGTCTAGCCCGTGGCAATGAGCAGTTCTTC	CASSLARGNEQFF
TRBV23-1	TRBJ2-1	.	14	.	TGCGCCAGGAGTCAAAAACAGACACACAATGAGCAGTTCTTC	CARSQKQTHNEQFF
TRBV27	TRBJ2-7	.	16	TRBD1	TGTGCCAGCAGTCTAGGGACAGGGCAAAGGTCCTACGAGCAGTACTTC	CASSLGTGQRSYEQYF
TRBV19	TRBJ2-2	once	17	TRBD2	TGTGCCAGTTCCCCGGGTCTAGCGGGAGGACGGACCGGGGAGCTGTTTTTT	CASSPGLAGGRTGELFF
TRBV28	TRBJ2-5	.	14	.	TGTGCCAGCAGTCCAAGCAGGGGTCCCGATACGCAGTACTTC	CASSPSRGPDTQYF
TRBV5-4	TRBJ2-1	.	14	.	TGTGCCAGCAAACGGGAGAACGAGCCCGGTGAGCAGTTCTTC	CASKRENEPGEQFF
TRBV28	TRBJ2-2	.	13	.	TGTGCCGGGGCTTCTCTGAACACCGGGGAGCTGTTTTTT	CAGASLNTGELFF
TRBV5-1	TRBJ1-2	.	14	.	TGCGCCACCAAGGGGGATTTAGCCACCTATGGCTACACCTTC	CATKGDLATYGYTF
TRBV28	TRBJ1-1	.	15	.	TGTGCCAGCAGTTTATGGGGGGGGCCGAACACTGAAGCTTTCTTT	CASSLWGGPNTEAFF